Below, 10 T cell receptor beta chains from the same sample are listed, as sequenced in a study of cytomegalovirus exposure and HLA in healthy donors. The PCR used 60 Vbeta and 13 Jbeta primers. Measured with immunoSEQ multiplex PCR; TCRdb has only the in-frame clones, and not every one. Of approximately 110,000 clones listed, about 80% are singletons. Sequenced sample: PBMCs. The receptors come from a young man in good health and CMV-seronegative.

The CDR3 DNA sequence: TGTGCCAGTGCAGAGCTAGCGGGGGGCCTTCATTCGTACAATGAGCAGTTCTTC. It encodes CASAELAGGLHSYNEQFF. This chain links TRBV19 with TRBJ2-1, with 11 bases fitting TRBD2. V dropped 8 bases and J dropped 4; count of bases not matched to a gene: 16. The CDR3 spans 18 residues. The germline V gene has CDR1 LNHDA and CDR2 SQIVND (reference sequence).

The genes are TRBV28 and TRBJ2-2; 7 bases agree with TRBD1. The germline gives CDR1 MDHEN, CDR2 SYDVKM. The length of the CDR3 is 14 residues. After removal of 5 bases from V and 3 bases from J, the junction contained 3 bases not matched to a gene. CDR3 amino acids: CASSLDRDTGELFF. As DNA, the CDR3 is TGTGCCAGCAGTCTTGACAGGGACACCGGGGAGCTGTTTTTT.

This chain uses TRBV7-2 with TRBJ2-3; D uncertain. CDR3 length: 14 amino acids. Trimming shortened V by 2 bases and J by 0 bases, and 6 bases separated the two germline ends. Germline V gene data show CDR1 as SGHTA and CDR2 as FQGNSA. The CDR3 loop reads CASSLQASTDTQYF. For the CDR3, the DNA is TGTGCCAGCAGCTTACAGGCTAGCACAGATACGCAGTATTTT.

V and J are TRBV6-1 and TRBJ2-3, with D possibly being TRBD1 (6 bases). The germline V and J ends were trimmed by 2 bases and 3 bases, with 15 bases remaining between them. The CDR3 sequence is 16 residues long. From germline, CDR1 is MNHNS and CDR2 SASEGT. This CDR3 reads CASSEPGQRRTDTQYF. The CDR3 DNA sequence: TGTGCCAGCAGTGAACCCGGACAGCGTAGAACAGATACGCAGTATTTT.

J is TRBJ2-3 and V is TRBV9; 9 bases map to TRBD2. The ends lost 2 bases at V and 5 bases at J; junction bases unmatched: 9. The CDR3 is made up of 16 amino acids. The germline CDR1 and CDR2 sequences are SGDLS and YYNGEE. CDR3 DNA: TGTGCCAGCAGCGTTAGCGGGGGAAGGGCGGGAGATACGCAGTATTTT. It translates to CASSVSGGRAGDTQYF. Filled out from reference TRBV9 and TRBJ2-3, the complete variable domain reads DSGVTQTPKHLITATGQRVTLRCSPRSGDLSVYWYQQSLDQGLQFLIQYYNGEERAKGNILERFSAQQFPDLHSELNLSSLELGDSALYFCASSVSGGRAGDTQYFGPGTRLTVL.

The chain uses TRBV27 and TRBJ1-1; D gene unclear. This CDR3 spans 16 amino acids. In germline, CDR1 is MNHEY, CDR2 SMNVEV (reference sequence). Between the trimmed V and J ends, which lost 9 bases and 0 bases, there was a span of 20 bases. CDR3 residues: CASHYSAASMNTEAFF. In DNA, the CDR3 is TGTGCCAGTCACTACTCGGCGGCGAGCATGAACACTGAAGCTTTCTTT.

CDR3 bases: TGTGCCAGCAGTTTAGGGGCCCCGCCACAGCAGTTCTTC. It translates to CASSLGAPPQQFF. V and J are TRBV28 and TRBJ2-1; possible D gene TRBD1, 5 bases. The CDR3 contains 13 residues. Deletions cut 2 bases from V and 11 bases from J, with 13 bases between. Germline values: CDR1 MDHEN, CDR2 SYDVKM. The whole variable domain, remainder taken from reference TRBV28 and TRBJ2-1, is DVKVTQSSRYLVKRTGEKVFLECVQDMDHENMFWYRQDPGLGLRLIYFSYDVKMKEKGDIPEGYSVSREKKERFSLILESASTNQTSMYLCASSLGAPPQQFFGPGTRLTVL.

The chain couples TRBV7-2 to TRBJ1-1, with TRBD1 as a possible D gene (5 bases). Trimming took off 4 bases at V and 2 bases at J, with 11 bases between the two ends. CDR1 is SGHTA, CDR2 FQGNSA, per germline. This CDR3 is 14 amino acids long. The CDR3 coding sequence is TGTGCCAGCAGCTCCGGGACTTTTAACACTGAAGCTTTCTTT. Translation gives CASSSGTFNTEAFF. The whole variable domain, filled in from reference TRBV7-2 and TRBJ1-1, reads GAGVSQSPSNKVTEKGKDVELRCDPISGHTALYWYRQSLGQGLEFLIYFQGNSAPDKSGLPSDRFSAERTGGSVSTLTIQRTQQEDSAVYLCASSSGTFNTEAFFGQGTRLTVV.

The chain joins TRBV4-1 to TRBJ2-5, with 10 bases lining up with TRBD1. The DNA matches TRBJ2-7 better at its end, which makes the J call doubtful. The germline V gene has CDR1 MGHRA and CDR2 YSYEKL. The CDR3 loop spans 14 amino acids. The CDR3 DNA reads TGCGCCAGCAGCCTGACAGGGGGCGAGGCCGAGCAGTACTTC. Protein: CASSLTGGEAEQYF.

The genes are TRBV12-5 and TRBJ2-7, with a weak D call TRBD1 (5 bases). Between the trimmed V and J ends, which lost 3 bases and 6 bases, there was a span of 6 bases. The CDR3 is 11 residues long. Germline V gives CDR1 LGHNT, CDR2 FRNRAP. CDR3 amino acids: CASGLRGEQYF. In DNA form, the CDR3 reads TGTGCTAGTGGTTTAAGGGGCGAGCAGTACTTC.